A single sample gave rise to the 29 T cell receptor beta chains below, sequenced in a study of chemoradiotherapy in HPV16-positive cancers. Repertoires were generated with immunoSEQ multiplex PCR, while TCRdb's copy carries only in-frame clones and drops some. The sample lists about 33,000 clones; about 86% were seen once. The sequences come from blood, collected from a patient who underwent chemoradiotherapy. These receptors were collected from a human donor with HPV-associated anogenital cancer.

The gene calls are TRBV11-2 and TRBJ1-6, with D hard to call. Trimming left V 1 base short and J 8 bases short, with 9 bases between. CDR1 and CDR2 from the germline V gene are SGHAT and FQNNGV. The CDR3 is made up of 14 amino acids. The CDR3: CASSLGGYDSPLHF. CDR3 coding DNA: TGTGCCAGCAGCTTAGGAGGTTACGATTCACCCCTCCACTTT.

V usage is TRBV18 and J usage is TRBJ1-2; TRBD1 might be the D (6 bases). The germline CDR1 and CDR2 sequences are KGHSH and LQKENI. The CDR3 is made up of 12 amino acids. With 5 bases removed from V and 7 bases from J, the gap between germline ends came to 11 bases. In DNA, the CDR3 is TGTGCCAGCTCAACACAGGGAACTGGCTACACCTTC. Its protein is CASSTQGTGYTF.

V and J are TRBV10-2 and TRBJ2-7, with TRBD2 matching over 11 bases. The CDR3 runs 16 residues. Trimming cost V 0 bases and J 7 bases; bases outside gene matches: 8. Germline V gene data show CDR1 as WSHSY and CDR2 as SAAADI. The CDR3 DNA reads as TGCGCCAGCAGTGAGTCGAGTAGCGGGGGGGCGATGGAGCAGTACTTC. Translation: CASSESSSGGAMEQYF.

This sequence joins TRBV19 and TRBJ2-7; TRBD1 might be the D (7 bases). The CDR3 has 14 amino acids. Germline V gene lookup returns CDR1 LNHDA and CDR2 SQIVND (reference sequence). V was clipped by 5 bases and J by 5 bases, with 16 bases between them. DNA of the CDR3: TGTGCCAGTAGTCCCCCGGCAGGGGGGAACGAGCAGTACTTC. Protein: CASSPPAGGNEQYF.

The chain has TRBV10-3 and TRBJ2-4; D might be TRBD1 (5 bases). Per germline, CDR1 ENHRY and CDR2 SYGVKD. V dropped 3 bases and J dropped 0 bases, with 9 bases sitting between them. The CDR3 length is 15 residues. Here the CDR3 DNA reads TGTGCCATCAGTGAAGGGGCCGCAGCCAAAAACATTCAGTACTTC. Amino acids: CAISEGAAAKNIQYF.

In its sample, this clone was seen a few times. CDR3 sequence: CASSWGAGETQYF. The DNA of the CDR3 is TGTGCCAGCAGTTGGGGGGCCGGGGAGACCCAGTACTTC. The V call is TRBV7-9, the J call TRBJ2-5; D possibly matches TRBD1 or TRBD2 (6 bases each). CDR3 length: 13 amino acids. V was pared by 6 bases and J by 5 bases, with 13 bases between. Per the germline V gene, CDR1 is SEHNR and CDR2 is FQNEAQ (reference sequence).

This rearrangement joins TRBV27 to TRBJ1-1; 7 bases align to TRBD1. Germline V gene sequence: CDR1 MNHEY, CDR2 SMNVEV (reference sequence). The CDR3 totals 15 residues. Trimming took 6 bases from V and 2 from J; bases not matched to a gene: 9. The chain's CDR3 is CASRIRDSINTEAFF. CDR3 nucleotide sequence: TGTGCCAGCAGGATCCGGGACAGCATTAACACTGAAGCTTTCTTT.

This sequence joins TRBV6-5 and TRBJ2-5; the D gene is possibly TRBD2 (6 bases). CDR1 and CDR2 from the germline V gene are MNHEY and SVGAGI. Deletions cut 10 bases from V and 2 bases from J, with 20 bases between. This CDR3 has 15 amino acids. The CDR3 is CATTSDSGSQETQYF. As DNA, the CDR3 is TGTGCCACAACCTCCGATAGCGGATCTCAAGAGACCCAGTACTTC.

J is TRBJ2-3 and V is TRBV11-3, with 8 nucleotides matching TRBD2. Germline V CDR1 and CDR2: SGHNT, YENEEA. J lost 1 base, V lost 5 bases, and 8 bases had no gene match. This CDR3 is built from 16 residues. CDR3 amino acids: CASSPPGREGTDTQYF. The DNA for the CDR3 is TGTGCCAGCAGCCCCCCGGGGCGGGAGGGCACAGATACGCAGTATTTT.

The chain joins TRBV2 to TRBJ1-4; no clear D gene. Looked up from germline, CDR1 is SNHLY and CDR2 is FYNNEI. The V end lost 4 bases, the J end lost 8 bases, and 8 bases lay between the germline ends. The CDR3 loop spans 12 amino acids. CDR3: CASSANGEKLFF. DNA of the CDR3: TGTGCCAGCAGTGCGAATGGGGAAAAACTGTTTTTT.

The V and J genes are TRBV6-5 and TRBJ1-3; tentatively, D is TRBD1 (5 bases). The CDR3 is 15 amino acids. Germline values: CDR1 MNHEY, CDR2 SVGAGI. Trimming left V 5 bases short and J 1 base short, with 12 bases between. CDR3 coding DNA: TGTGCCAGCAGTACGCTGGGGGGTTCTGGAAACACCATATATTTT. Translation: CASSTLGGSGNTIYF.

The rearrangement links TRBV4-2 to TRBJ2-1; D not resolved. V was shortened by 0 bases and J by 8 bases, with 8 bases between the two germline ends. Per the germline V gene, CDR1 is LGHNA and CDR2 is YNFKEQ. The CDR3 loop spans 13 amino acids. In nucleotides, the CDR3 is TGTGCCAGCAGCCAAGATACCCAGGATGAGCAGTTCTTC. Translated: CASSQDTQDEQFF.

The genes are TRBV4-1 and TRBJ2-2, with 9 positions matching TRBD1. The CDR3 is 17 residues long. V gave up 4 bases and J gave up 7 bases; unmatched junction bases: 13. Germline V gene data show CDR1 as MGHRA and CDR2 as YSYEKL. CDR3 sequence reads: CASSPGQGSVGLGELFF. In DNA, the CDR3 is TGCGCCAGCAGCCCCGGACAGGGGTCGGTAGGACTCGGGGAGCTGTTTTTT.

CDR3 bases: TGTGCCAGCAGCGAGAGAAAAGGACTAGCGGGGATAAACACAGATACGCAGTATTTT. It codes for CASSERKGLAGINTDTQYF. The chain uses TRBV9 and TRBJ2-3, with 12 bases lining up with TRBD2. This CDR3 has 19 residues. Germline V CDR1 and CDR2: SGDLS, YYNGEE. V lost 3 bases, J lost 2 bases, and 13 bases stayed unmatched.

The V gene is TRBV28, the J gene TRBJ1-4; D not resolved. In germline, CDR1 is MDHEN, CDR2 SYDVKM. This CDR3 has 13 residues. Trimming left V 6 bases short and J 8 bases short, with 13 bases between. CDR3 sequence (DNA): TGTGCCAGCAGACGATCAGCTGACGAAAAACTGTTTTTT. Translating it yields CASRRSADEKLFF.

This clone occurred once. The CDR3 is CASSWTVYEQYF. The CDR3 nucleotides read TGTGCCAGCAGTTGGACCGTCTACGAGCAGTACTTC. This rearrangement joins TRBV6-6 to TRBJ2-7; D gene unclear. CDR1 is MNHNY, CDR2 SVGAGI, per germline (reference sequence). The CDR3 totals 12 residues. V was trimmed by 4 bases and J by 3 bases, leaving 7 bases between them.

DNA for the CDR3: TGTGCCAGCAGTTCGATAGGGGCTGCTCGGAATGGCTACACCTTC. Its protein product is CASSSIGAARNGYTF. The rearrangement joins TRBV6-6 to TRBJ1-2; tentative D call: TRBD1 (5 bases). This CDR3 has 15 amino acids. Germline lookup yields CDR1 MNHNY and CDR2 SVGAGI (reference sequence). Trimming took off 4 bases at V and 6 bases at J, with 18 bases between the two ends.

V gene TRBV5-1 combines with J gene TRBJ1-2, with 7 bases matching TRBD1. The CDR3 has 14 residues. Trimming at V came to 2 bases and at J to 7 bases, leaving 8 bases not matched to a gene. Germline CDR1 reads SGHRS; CDR2 reads YFSETQ. The CDR3 protein is CASSFDRVWGGYTF. The CDR3 coding sequence is TGCGCCAGCAGCTTTGACAGGGTCTGGGGTGGCTACACCTTC.

The rearrangement joins TRBV21-1 to TRBJ2-3; the tabulated D call, TRBD1, remains unverified against the DNA. TRBV21-1 is tagged as a pseudogene. The CDR3 consists of 17 residues. The CDR3 reads CASSKARGCFSTDTQYF. The CDR3 DNA sequence: TGTGCCAGCAGCAAAGCCAGGGGATGCTTTAGCACAGATACGCAGTATTTT.

This chain connects TRBV7-8 to TRBJ2-2; 7 bases agree with TRBD1. V was pared by 5 bases and J by 5 bases, with 11 bases of the junction left unmatched. The CDR3 is 16 residues long. CDR1 SGHVS and CDR2 FQNEAQ come from the germline V gene. The CDR3 here is CASSERQGVSTGELFF. CDR3 sequence (DNA): TGTGCCAGCAGCGAACGACAGGGAGTGAGTACCGGGGAGCTGTTTTTT.

The gene calls are TRBV5-4 and TRBJ1-1; D is ambiguous. V was cut by 0 bases and J by 0 bases, with 3 bases left in between. The CDR3 has 13 amino acids. The germline CDR1 and CDR2 sequences are SGHNT and YYREEE (reference sequence). As DNA, the CDR3 is TGTGCCAGCAGCTTGGTCCTGAACACTGAAGCTTTCTTT. Translation gives CASSLVLNTEAFF.

The rearrangement links TRBV11-2 to TRBJ2-3; TRBD1 aligns across 7 bases. The CDR3 loop spans 16 amino acids. V shed 1 base and J 6 bases; nucleotides not matched to a gene: 10. Per germline, CDR1 SGHAT and CDR2 FQNNGV. The CDR3 nucleotides are TGTGCCAGCAGCTTAGGTCCAGGGGGACCCGCGGATACGCAGTATTTT. Amino acid sequence: CASSLGPGGPADTQYF.

This chain uses TRBV18 with TRBJ1-2, with D unresolved. Germline CDR1 KGHSH, CDR2 LQKENI. V lost 0 bases, J lost 7 bases, and 15 bases lay in between. This CDR3 has 15 amino acids. CDR3 protein: CASSPPKGLLSGYTF. Written as DNA, the CDR3 is TGTGCCAGCTCACCACCGAAAGGGCTTCTTTCTGGCTACACCTTC.

This chain joins TRBV28 and TRBJ1-6; maybe TRBD1 (6 bases). This CDR3 has 17 amino acids. CDR1 and CDR2 from the germline V gene are MDHEN and SYDVKM. Trimming stripped 4 bases from V and 9 bases from J, with 22 bases between. CDR3 nucleotides: TGTGCCAGCAGTTCCTACCAACAACAGGGCGTAGGTTCACCCCTCCACTTT. It is translated as CASSSYQQQGVGSPLHF.

The genes are TRBV25-1 and TRBJ2-5; 11 bases line up with TRBD2. The CDR3 extends over 16 amino acids. V was pared by 2 bases and J by 5 bases, with 7 bases of the junction left unmatched. Germline V gene lookup returns CDR1 MGHDK and CDR2 SYGVNS. The CDR3 DNA is TGTGCCAGCAGTGAAGACCTAGCGGGGGGTCGGGAGACCCAGTACTTC. It encodes CASSEDLAGGRETQYF.

The chain has TRBV29-1 and TRBJ1-1; possible D gene TRBD1, 6 bases. This CDR3 is built from 13 residues. Trimming took off 2 bases at V and 2 bases at J, with 9 bases between the two ends. Germline V gene lookup returns CDR1 SQVTM and CDR2 ANQGSEA. The CDR3 DNA follows: TGCAGCGTTGAAAGGACAGAAAACACTGAAGCTTTCTTT. Protein product: CSVERTENTEAFF.

This clone was counted a single time. J is TRBJ2-2 and V is TRBV5-4, with 7 bases fitting TRBD2. This CDR3 is 14 amino acids long. In germline, CDR1 is SGHNT, CDR2 YYREEE (reference sequence). Trimming removed 0 bases from V and 8 bases from J; junction bases left unmatched: 4. Here the CDR3 reads CASSLGGGKGELFF. The CDR3 DNA reads as TGTGCCAGCAGCTTGGGGGGGGGTAAAGGGGAGCTGTTTTTT.

The rearrangement uses TRBV14 and TRBJ1-6; 8 bases agree with TRBD1. CDR3 length: 15 amino acids. Germline V gene sequence: CDR1 SGHDN, CDR2 FVKESK. J was trimmed by 9 bases and V by 6 bases; bases with no gene match: 10. The CDR3: CASRSSGGSGSPLHF. The CDR3, as DNA: TGTGCCAGCAGGTCATCAGGGGGCTCGGGTTCACCCCTCCACTTT.

The rearrangement uses TRBV29-1 and TRBJ2-3, with 13 bases fitting TRBD2. There are 14 residues in the CDR3. J was trimmed by 4 bases and V by 7 bases; bases with no gene match: 5. Germline V gene lookup returns CDR1 SQVTM and CDR2 ANQGSEA. The CDR3 sequence: CSAGLAGEPDTQYF. The CDR3 region has the DNA TGCAGCGCAGGACTAGCGGGGGAGCCAGATACGCAGTATTTT.